This TCR beta chain appears in the sequencing data of a study of blood T cell repertoires in COVID-19. Study-level background: Nucleic acid was either cDNA or gDNA, and it came from T cells, B-cell-depleted T cells, or PBMCs.

Some clones are missing from TCRdb's copy, which holds only in-frame ones; the method was immunoSEQ multiplex PCR. This table holds some 170,000 clones, almost 80% found once. The TCR originated in a woman between 70 and 85 years old with acute or convalescent COVID-19. Specimen: peripheral blood.

This CDR3 is CASSQERNLANTGELFF. The CDR3 DNA reads TGTGCCAGCAGCCAAGAACGTAACTTAGCGAACACCGGGGAGCTGTTTTTT. The chain has TRBV3-1 (or the pseudogene TRBV3-2) and TRBJ2-2; D ambiguous. The CDR3 spans 17 residues. CDR1 is LGHDT and CDR2 is YNNKEL in the germline V gene (reference sequence). Trimming left V 0 bases short and J 0 bases short, with 11 bases between.